Below, 11 T cell receptor beta chains from the same sample are listed, as sequenced in a study of blood T cell repertoires in COVID-19. This table comes from immunoSEQ multiplex PCR, and its TCRdb copy is limited to in-frame clones, with some not included. The sample lists approximately 50,000 clones, roughly nine tenths occurring once. The sequenced sample was peripheral blood. These receptor sequences come from a man older than 75 with active or convalescent COVID-19.

This chain uses TRBV29-1 with TRBJ1-1; the D is unclear. The V gene lost 7 bases and the J gene lost 7 bases, with 19 bases spanning the gap. This CDR3 has 13 residues. Germline CDR1 is SQVTM and CDR2 is ANQGSEA. CDR3 region: CSAAGRRLNEAFF. The CDR3 coding sequence is TGCAGCGCCGCAGGACGGAGACTAAATGAAGCTTTCTTT. The full variable domain, with the rest looked up from reference TRBV29-1 and TRBJ1-1, is SAVISQKPSRDICQRGTSLTIQCQVDSQVTMMFWYRQQPGQSLTLIATANQGSEATYESGFVIDKFPISRPNLTFSTLTVSNMSPEDSSIYLCSAAGRRLNEAFFGQGTRLTVV.

The V gene is TRBV29-1, the J gene TRBJ1-1, with 7 bases identical to TRBD1. J was trimmed by 1 base and V by 5 bases; bases with no gene match: 4. CDR1 and CDR2 from the germline V gene are SQVTM and ANQGSEA. This CDR3 has 13 residues. Written as DNA, the CDR3 is TGCAGCGTTCAGGGGGGCGGGAACACTGAAGCTTTCTTT. It specifies CSVQGGGNTEAFF.

J is TRBJ1-2 and V is TRBV5-4; D remains unclear. The CDR3 length is 13 residues. Germline values: CDR1 SGHNT, CDR2 YYREEE (reference sequence). Deletions cut 3 bases from V and 5 bases from J, with 11 bases between. CDR3 nucleotide sequence: TGTGCCAGCAGCTCGGACGGGATTTATGGCTACACCTTC. It encodes CASSSDGIYGYTF.

This clone appeared a single time. The chain carries TRBV3-1 (or the pseudogene TRBV3-2) and TRBJ1-2; unclear D gene. The germline CDR1 and CDR2 sequences are LGHDT and YNNKEL (reference sequence). The V gene lost 3 bases and the J gene lost 0 bases, with 11 bases spanning the gap. The CDR3 consists of 15 residues. The CDR3 region is CASSQRGYPNYGYTF. CDR3 sequence (DNA): TGTGCCAGCAGCCAGAGAGGGTATCCTAACTATGGCTACACCTTC.

The count of this clone is one. V is TRBV10-2 and J is TRBJ1-5, with D unclear. Germline assignment: CDR1 WSHSY and CDR2 SAAADI. This CDR3 has 14 amino acids. The V end was cut by 2 bases, the J end by 2 bases, with 7 bases between. The CDR3 protein is CASSERQGNQPQHF. CDR3 nucleotides: TGCGCCAGCAGTGAGCGGCAGGGCAATCAGCCCCAGCATTTT.

The rearrangement joins TRBV25-1 to TRBJ1-2; TRBD1 agrees at 10 bases. Trimming cost V 6 bases and J 7 bases; bases outside gene matches: 8. From germline, CDR1 is MGHDK and CDR2 SYGVNS. The CDR3 is 14 residues long. In nucleotides, the CDR3 is TGTGCCAGCAGCTGGGGACAGGGGTCTAGTGGCTACACCTTC. This gives the protein CASSWGQGSSGYTF.

The V call is TRBV19, the J call TRBJ1-1, with no clear D. Germline V gene lookup returns CDR1 LNHDA and CDR2 SQIVND (reference sequence). The CDR3 contains 12 residues. The ends were cut back, 5 bases at V and 7 bases at J, with 11 bases in the middle. The CDR3 DNA is TGTGCCAGTAGTGGCACAGCCTATGAAGCTTTCTTT. Protein product: CASSGTAYEAFF.

On this clone itself: Within the sample, other DNA sequences also encode this same CDR3. For the CDR3, the DNA is TGTGCCAGCAGTAAAGAGTCGGAGGCGGGAGCGCCAGATACGCAGTATTTT. It specifies CASSKESEAGAPDTQYF. The V and J genes are TRBV21-1 and TRBJ2-3; the table's D call, TRBD2, has no DNA check behind it. TRBV21-1 is a documented pseudogene. The CDR3 consists of 17 residues.

The chain employs TRBV19 and TRBJ2-6, with D perhaps TRBD2 (5 bases). The germline V gene encodes CDR1 LNHDA and CDR2 SQIVND (reference sequence). Trimming took off 8 bases at V and 4 bases at J, with 15 bases between the two ends. This CDR3 comprises 15 residues. The CDR3 sequence: CASARGGRGANVLTF. CDR3 DNA sequence: TGTGCCAGTGCCCGGGGTGGGAGAGGGGCCAACGTCCTGACTTTC.

This chain uses TRBV19 with TRBJ2-2; 7 nucleotides line up with TRBD1. The germline gives CDR1 LNHDA, CDR2 SQIVND (reference sequence). Trimming cost V 9 bases and J 4 bases; bases outside gene matches: 5. The CDR3 loop spans 13 amino acids. In nucleotides, the CDR3 is TGTGCCAGCGCGACAGGGTTCACCGGGGAGCTGTTTTTT. Protein: CASATGFTGELFF.

The V and J genes are TRBV5-6 and TRBJ2-5; possible D gene TRBD1, 6 bases. Trimming removed 3 bases from V and 5 bases from J, with 17 bases in between. Germline assignment: CDR1 SGHDT and CDR2 YYEEEE. The CDR3 has 15 amino acids. The CDR3 here is CASSSVGGLRETQYF. Here the CDR3 DNA reads TGTGCCAGCAGCTCCGTTGGGGGCTTGAGGGAGACCCAGTACTTC.